This T cell receptor (beta chain) was found in a study of blood T cell repertoires in COVID-19. Study overall: The United States, Italy and Spain provided the acute and convalescent COVID-19 samples. The analysed material was cDNA or gDNA that came from T cells, B-cell-depleted T cells, or PBMCs.

Authors' analysis steps: Scientists estimated how many nucleated cells there were by amplifying reference gene primers. Using immunoSEQ multiplex PCR, the repertoire was profiled, and TCRdb retains in-frame clones only, with some absent. For V, J and clone size, that table is used; D and trimming come from the DNA. The data contain 130,000 or so clones, about 76% of them singletons. Per germline, CDR1 MNHEY and CDR2 SMNVEV (reference sequence). V lost 2 bases, J lost 1 base, and 5 bases stayed unmatched. The CDR3 extends over 17 amino acids. The source material was peripheral blood. This chain connects TRBV27 to TRBJ1-6; 7 bases fit TRBD1. The clonotype originates from a man older than 75 with acute or convalescent COVID-19. This CDR3 reads CASSLRRGQSYNSPLHF. The CDR3 region has the DNA TGTGCCAGCAGTTTAAGGAGGGGGCAATCCTATAATTCACCCCTCCACTTT.